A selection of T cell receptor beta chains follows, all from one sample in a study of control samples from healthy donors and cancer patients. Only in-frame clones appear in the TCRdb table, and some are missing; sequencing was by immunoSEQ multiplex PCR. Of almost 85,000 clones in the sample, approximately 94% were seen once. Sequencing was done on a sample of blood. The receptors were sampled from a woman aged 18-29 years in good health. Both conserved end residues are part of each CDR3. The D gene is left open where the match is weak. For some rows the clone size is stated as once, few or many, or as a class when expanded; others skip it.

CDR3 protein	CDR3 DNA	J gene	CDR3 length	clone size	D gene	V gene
CASSRDGTSGRKEYF	TGTGCCAGCAGTAGGGACGGGACTAGCGGGAGGAAGGAGTACTTC	TRBJ2-7	15	NA	TRBD2	TRBV27
CASSVEPLSYNEQFF	TGTGCCAGCAGCGTAGAGCCTCTCTCCTACAATGAGCAGTTCTTC	TRBJ2-1	15	NA	NA	TRBV9
CASSPMGGSHEKLFF	TGTGCCAGCAGTCCCATGGGGGGCTCTCATGAAAAACTGTTTTTT	TRBJ1-4	15	NA	NA	TRBV2
CASIAGYGGGYTF	TGTGCCAGCATCGCCGGGTACGGTGGTGGCTACACCTTC	TRBJ1-2	13	NA	NA	TRBV6-6
CASSGLAKGEQFF	TGTGCCAGCAGCGGCCTAGCTAAAGGTGAGCAGTTCTTC	TRBJ2-1	13	NA	NA	TRBV9
CASSADNSPLHF	TGTGCCAGCAGTGCCGATAATTCACCCCTCCACTTT	TRBJ1-6	12	NA	NA	TRBV2
CASSQGTGGWYEQYF	TGTGCCAGCAGCCAAGGGACAGGGGGTTGGTACGAGCAGTACTTC	TRBJ2-7	15	once	TRBD1	TRBV3-1/TRBV3-2
CATRYTGDSNQPQHF	TGCGCCACCAGATATACAGGGGATAGCAATCAGCCCCAGCATTTT	TRBJ1-5	15	NA	TRBD1	TRBV4-1
CASSLGGAGTATDTQYF	TGTGCCAGCAGCTTAGGAGGGGCGGGGACAGCCACAGATACGCAGTATTTT	TRBJ2-3	17	NA	NA	TRBV11-3
CASSSDRVRNTIYF	TGTGCCAGTAGTTCCGACAGGGTGAGAAACACCATATATTTT	TRBJ1-3	14	NA	TRBD1	TRBV19
CSADTGQGDEQYF	TGCAGCGCCGATACAGGGCAAGGGGACGAGCAGTACTTC	TRBJ2-7	13	NA	NA	TRBV29-1
CASSPLSTGGAYEQYF	TGTGCCAGCTCACCACTTTCAACCGGGGGGGCCTACGAGCAGTACTTC	TRBJ2-7	16	NA	TRBD2	TRBV18
CASSLLGTSGSLGKYNEQFF	TGTGCCAGCAGTTTATTGGGGACTAGCGGGAGCCTGGGGAAATACAATGAGCAGTTCTTC	TRBJ2-1	20	NA	TRBD2	TRBV27
CASSQDLLGGLNYGYTF	TGTGCCAGCAGCCAAGATCTGTTGGGGGGACTTAACTATGGCTACACCTTC	TRBJ1-2	17	NA	NA	TRBV4-2
CSASGWYSTDTQYF	TGCAGTGCTAGTGGCTGGTATAGCACAGATACGCAGTATTTT	TRBJ2-3	14	NA	NA	TRBV20-1
CASSLAHQETQYF	TGTGCCAGCAGCTTAGCCCACCAAGAGACCCAGTACTTC	TRBJ2-5	13	NA	NA	TRBV7-8
CASSMAWDSYDEQYF	TGTGCCAGTAGTATGGCCTGGGACAGCTACGACGAGCAGTACTTC	TRBJ2-7	15	NA	TRBD1	TRBV19
CASIENTEAFF	TGTGCCAGCATCGAGAACACTGAAGCTTTCTTT	TRBJ1-1	11	NA	NA	TRBV2
CASSEGGGRESDTQYF	TGTGCCAGCAGTGAAGGGGGCGGGAGGGAATCAGATACGCAGTATTTT	TRBJ2-3	16	NA	TRBD2	TRBV25-1
CASSLGIGSPGQPQHF	TGTGCCAGCAGCTTAGGGATCGGCAGTCCGGGTCAGCCCCAGCATTTT	TRBJ1-5	16	once	NA	TRBV11-2
CASSSTSGGTHSTDTQYF	TGCGCCAGCAGCTCCACTAGCGGGGGGACACATAGCACAGATACGCAGTATTTT	TRBJ2-3	18	NA	TRBD2	TRBV5-1
CASSLFPEVDEQYF	TGTGCCAGCAGTTTATTCCCTGAGGTGGACGAGCAGTACTTC	TRBJ2-7	14	NA	NA	TRBV27
CASSKQGAWSTEAFF	TGTGCCAGTAGTAAGCAGGGGGCTTGGAGCACTGAAGCTTTCTTT	TRBJ1-1	15	NA	TRBD1	TRBV19
CASSSQDDWTGGYGYTF	TGCGCCAGCAGCTCGCAGGATGATTGGACAGGGGGCTATGGCTACACCTTC	TRBJ1-2	17	once	TRBD1	TRBV5-1
CASRSGTGGAGYTF	TGTGCCAGCAGAAGTGGAACAGGGGGCGCGGGCTACACCTTC	TRBJ1-2	14	NA	TRBD1	TRBV28
CASSPGGGQETQYF	TGTGCCAGCAGCCCCGGCGGGGGGCAAGAGACCCAGTACTTC	TRBJ2-5	14	NA	TRBD2	TRBV7-3
CASSVQGKIGAFF	TGTGCCAGTAGTGTACAGGGTAAGATTGGAGCTTTCTTT	TRBJ1-1	13	NA	NA	TRBV19
CSASPTGRESYNEQFF	TGCAGTGCTAGTCCCACGGGGCGGGAGTCCTACAATGAGCAGTTCTTC	TRBJ2-1	16	NA	TRBD2	TRBV20-1
CASSGSVMGSYEQYF	TGCGCCAGCAGCGGCTCGGTAATGGGCTCCTACGAGCAGTACTTC	TRBJ2-7	15	NA	NA	TRBV4-1
CASSPGFGTEETQYF	TGTGCCAGCAGCCCAGGATTCGGGACAGAAGAGACCCAGTACTTC	TRBJ2-5	15	NA	TRBD1	TRBV11-3
CASSQSQGNTEAFF	TGTGCCAGCAGTCAATCCCAGGGGAACACTGAAGCTTTCTTT	TRBJ1-1	14	NA	NA	TRBV9
CSVSSNYGYTF	TGCAGCGTTTCAAGTAACTATGGCTACACCTTC	TRBJ1-2	11	NA	NA	TRBV29-1
CASSLGTAGYNSPLHF	TGTGCCAGCAGTCTAGGGACAGCGGGCTATAATTCACCCCTCCACTTT	TRBJ1-6	16	NA	TRBD1	TRBV2
CASSFYGPEGQGAYF	TGTGCCAGCAGCTTTTATGGACCGGAGGGACAGGGGGCATATTTT	TRBJ1-3	15	NA	TRBD1	TRBV28
CASSSTTGRSYGYTF	TGCGCCAGCAGCTCTACCACCGGACGGTCCTATGGCTACACCTTC	TRBJ1-2	15	NA	NA	TRBV5-1